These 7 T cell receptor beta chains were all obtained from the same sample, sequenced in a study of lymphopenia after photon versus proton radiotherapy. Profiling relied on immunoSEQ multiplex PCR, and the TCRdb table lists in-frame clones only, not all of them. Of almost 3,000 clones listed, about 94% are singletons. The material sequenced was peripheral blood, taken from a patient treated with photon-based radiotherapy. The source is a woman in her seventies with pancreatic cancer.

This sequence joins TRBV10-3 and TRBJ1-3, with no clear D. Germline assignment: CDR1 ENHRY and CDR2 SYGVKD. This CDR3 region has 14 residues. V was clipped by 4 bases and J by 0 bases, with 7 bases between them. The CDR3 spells CAISARNSGNTIYF. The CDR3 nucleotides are TGTGCCATCAGTGCACGGAACTCTGGAAACACCATATATTTT.

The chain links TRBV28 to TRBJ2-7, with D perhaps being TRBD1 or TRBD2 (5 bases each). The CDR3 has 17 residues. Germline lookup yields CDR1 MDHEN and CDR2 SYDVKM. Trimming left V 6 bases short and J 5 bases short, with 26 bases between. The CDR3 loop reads CASRARLGAPGSNEQYF. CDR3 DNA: TGTGCCAGCAGAGCCCGACTCGGGGCCCCGGGCAGCAACGAGCAGTACTTC.

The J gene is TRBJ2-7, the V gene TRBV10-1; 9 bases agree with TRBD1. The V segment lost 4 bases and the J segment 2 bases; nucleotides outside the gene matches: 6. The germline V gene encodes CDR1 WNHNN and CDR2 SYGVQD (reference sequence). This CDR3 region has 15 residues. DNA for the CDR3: TGCGCCAGCAGTGTCTGGGGACAGGGAACCTACGAGCAGTACTTC. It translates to CASSVWGQGTYEQYF.

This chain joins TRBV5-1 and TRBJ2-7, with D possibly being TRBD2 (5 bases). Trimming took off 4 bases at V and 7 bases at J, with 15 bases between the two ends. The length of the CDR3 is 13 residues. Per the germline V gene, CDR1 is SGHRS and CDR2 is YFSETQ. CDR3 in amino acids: CASSPNGSGEQYF. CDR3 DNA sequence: TGCGCCAGCAGCCCTAACGGGTCGGGGGAGCAGTACTTC.

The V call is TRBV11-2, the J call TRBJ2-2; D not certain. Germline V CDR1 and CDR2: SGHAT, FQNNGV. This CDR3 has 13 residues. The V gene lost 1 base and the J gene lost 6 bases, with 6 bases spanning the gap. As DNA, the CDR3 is TGTGCCAGCAGCTTAGTACGTCCCGGGGAGCTGTTTTTT. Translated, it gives CASSLVRPGELFF.

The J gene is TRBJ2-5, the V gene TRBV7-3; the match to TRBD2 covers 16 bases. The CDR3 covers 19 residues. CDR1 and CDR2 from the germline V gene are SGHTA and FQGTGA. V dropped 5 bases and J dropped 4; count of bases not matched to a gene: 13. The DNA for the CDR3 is TGTGCCAGCAGCCCCAGACACACCGGGACTAGCGGGAGGGCAGAGACCCAGTACTTC. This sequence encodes CASSPRHTGTSGRAETQYF.

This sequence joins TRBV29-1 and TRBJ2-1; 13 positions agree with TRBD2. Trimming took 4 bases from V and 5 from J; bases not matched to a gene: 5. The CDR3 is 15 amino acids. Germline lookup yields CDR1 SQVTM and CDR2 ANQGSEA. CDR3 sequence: CSVGGTSGNHNEQFF. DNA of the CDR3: TGCAGCGTTGGGGGGACTAGCGGGAACCACAATGAGCAGTTCTTC.